The 24 T cell receptor beta chains presented below share a single source sample, sequenced in a study of blood T cells in healthy people across ages. With a J-beta primer mix and a sample-barcoded 5' primer, a second PCR ran about 7 to 12 cycles. TCRdb reprocessed the 5' RACE reads with MiXCR, giving one entry per CDR3 protein. This sample has 550,000 to 750,000 distinct CDR3 sequences, with around 21% found just once. Sequencing was done on a sample of blood. These receptors originate from a man aged 70 or older in good health.

V is TRBV9 and J is TRBJ2-2; D might be TRBD2 (5 bases). The V and J ends lost 4 bases and 6 bases respectively, with 13 bases between them. The CDR3 length is 14 residues. Germline V gives CDR1 SGDLS, CDR2 YYNGEE. CDR3 bases: TGTGCCAGCAGCCCTTGGGGAGACCCCGGGGAGCTGTTTTTT. Translating gives CASSPWGDPGELFF.

The chain recombines TRBV10-3 with TRBJ1-5, with D possibly TRBD1 on 6 matching bases. Germline assignment: CDR1 ENHRY and CDR2 SYGVKD. The CDR3 length is 13 residues. Deletions cut 7 bases from V and 4 bases from J, with 11 bases between. Here the CDR3 reads CAIKQGLNQPQHF. For the CDR3, the DNA is TGTGCCATCAAACAGGGCCTTAATCAGCCCCAGCATTTT.

In this sample, this clonotype turned up a few times. V gene TRBV5-1 combines with J gene TRBJ2-3, with D possibly matching TRBD1 (6 bases). The CDR3 covers 12 residues. V lost 4 bases and J lost 7, with 10 bases in between. Germline CDR1 reads SGHRS; CDR2 reads YFSETQ. This CDR3 is CASSQGQNTQYF. In DNA, the CDR3 is TGCGCCAGCAGCCAAGGACAGAATACGCAGTATTTT.

This clonotype was seen more than once but under ten times. The rearrangement uses TRBV12-3 or TRBV12-4 and TRBJ1-6; 7 positions agree with TRBD1. The CDR3 totals 16 residues. The ends lost 3 bases at V and 1 base at J; junction bases unmatched: 3. In DNA form, the CDR3 reads TGTGCCAGCAGTTTCGCCAGGGGGTCCTATAATTCACCCCTCCACTTT. Its translation is CASSFARGSYNSPLHF.

This clonotype showed up just a few times. The chain employs TRBV24-1 and TRBJ2-1; the match to TRBD2 covers 9 bases. This CDR3 region has 12 residues. Losses at the gene ends were 9 bases for V and 12 bases for J; bases not matched to a gene: 8. Per germline, CDR1 KGHDR and CDR2 SFDVKD. The CDR3: CATGGSGSTQFF. The CDR3 bases are TGTGCCACCGGGGGTAGCGGGAGTACGCAGTTCTTC.

The chain has TRBV14 and TRBJ1-2; D gene unclear. The CDR3 covers 16 residues. Germline CDR1 reads SGHDN; CDR2 reads FVKESK. Trimming stripped 2 bases from V and 2 bases from J, with 15 bases between. CDR3 nucleotide sequence: TGTGCCAGCAGCCAAAATACCCCGGGCGCCAACTATGGCTACACCTTC. It specifies CASSQNTPGANYGYTF.

This clonotype came up many times. DNA for the CDR3: TGTGCCAGCAGCTCCGGGACAGGGGATGAGCAGTTCTTC. Translated: CASSSGTGDEQFF. V gene TRBV6-2 or TRBV6-3 combines with J gene TRBJ2-1; 10 nucleotides agree with TRBD1. The CDR3 is made up of 13 amino acids. The junction had 4 bases not matched to a gene; V was cut back by 6 bases and J by 8 bases. Germline V gene lookup returns CDR1 MNHEY and CDR2 SVGEGT.

This sequence joins TRBV7-2 and TRBJ1-4; TRBD1 aligns across 9 bases. The germline V gene encodes CDR1 SGHTA and CDR2 FQGNSA. J gave up 8 bases and V 2 bases, and 6 bases lay outside the gene matches. The CDR3 has 15 amino acids. The CDR3 region is CASSLWGQGGEKLFF. For the CDR3, the DNA is TGTGCCAGCAGCTTATGGGGACAGGGAGGCGAAAAACTGTTTTTT.

This clonotype was seen a few times. The junction departs from germline at one end; a sequencing error may be responsible. The gene calls are TRBV20-1 and TRBJ2-5; 8 nucleotides match TRBD2. Per germline, CDR1 DFQATT and CDR2 SNEGSKA (reference sequence). CDR3 length: 11 residues. The CDR3 region has the DNA TGCAGTGCTAGCCGGCGGGAGGCCCTGTTCTTC. Translation gives CSASRREALFF.

The chain links TRBV2 to TRBJ2-3, with 13 bases identical to TRBD2. Trimming took 9 bases from V and 1 from J; bases not matched to a gene: 1. This CDR3 has 14 amino acids. The V gene's germline CDR1 is SNHLY and CDR2 FYNNEI. This CDR3 is CARGTSGGTDTQYF. DNA for the CDR3: TGTGCCAGAGGGACTAGCGGGGGCACAGATACGCAGTATTTT.

In its sample, this clonotype was seen a few times. V and J are TRBV6-6 and TRBJ1-1, with D possibly TRBD1 on 5 matching bases. V was trimmed by 6 bases and J by 1 base, leaving 9 bases between them. The V gene's germline CDR1 is MNHNY and CDR2 SVGAGI (reference sequence). The CDR3 runs to 13 residues. The CDR3: CASRYTGNTEAFF. Here the CDR3 DNA reads TGTGCCAGCAGATATACAGGGAACACTGAAGCTTTCTTT.

The genes are TRBV20-1 and TRBJ1-2, with D maybe TRBD1 (6 bases). The CDR3 sequence is 16 residues long. V was cut by 0 bases and J by 7 bases, with 21 bases left in between. Germline V CDR1 and CDR2: DFQATT, SNEGSKA (reference sequence). CDR3 DNA sequence: TGCAGTGCTAGAGATGTATTTTCGGGGGGCTCTAGTGGCTACACCTTC. Translated, it gives CSARDVFSGGSSGYTF.

In its sample, this clonotype was seen a few times. The chain links TRBV13 to TRBJ2-7; D not resolved. CDR3 length: 15 residues. Germline CDR1 reads PRHDT; CDR2 reads FYEKMQ (reference sequence). The V gene lost 5 bases and the J gene lost 2 bases, with 16 bases spanning the gap. Here the CDR3 DNA reads TGTGCCAGCAGCCAGAGGACCCCCATTCCCTACGAGCAGTACTTC. It is translated as CASSQRTPIPYEQYF. The complete variable domain, with remaining parts taken from reference TRBV13 and TRBJ2-7, reads AAGVIQSPRHLIKEKRETATLKCYPIPRHDTVYWYQQGPGQDPQFLISFYEKMQSDKGSIPDRFSAQQFSDYHSELNMSSLELGDSALYFCASSQRTPIPYEQYFGPGTRLTVT.

Comment on this clonotype: A much bigger clone sits one base away, suggesting this may be a read error. This chain links TRBV5-1 with TRBJ2-7; possible D gene TRBD2, 5 bases. V lost 1 base to trimming and J lost 7 bases, with 15 bases between them. CDR3 length: 14 amino acids. From germline, CDR1 is SGHRS and CDR2 YFSETQ. CDR3 amino acids: CASSLTEGAKEQYF. CDR3 sequence (DNA): TGCGCCAGCAGCTTGACAGAGGGCGCGAAGGAGCAGTACTTC.

The chain links TRBV5-6 to TRBJ1-2; unclear D gene. The CDR3 is 13 residues long. V was shortened by 6 bases and J by 7 bases, with 16 bases between the two germline ends. The germline V gene has CDR1 SGHDT and CDR2 YYEEEE. CDR3 sequence: CASTRTAAAGYTF. CDR3 coding DNA: TGTGCCAGCACTCGGACGGCAGCAGCTGGCTACACCTTC.

The V gene is TRBV20-1, the J gene TRBJ1-1, with D possibly being TRBD1 (5 bases). The CDR3 contains 14 residues. Germline V lookup: CDR1 DFQATT, CDR2 SNEGSKA (reference sequence). Trimming cost V 6 bases and J 0 bases, with 14 bases left between them. In nucleotides, the CDR3 is TGCAGTGCAGGGAAACGGGGCTTGAACACTGAAGCTTTCTTT. This encodes CSAGKRGLNTEAFF.

This clonotype turned up a few times. V usage is TRBV12-3 or TRBV12-4 and J usage is TRBJ2-5, with TRBD2 matching 8 bases. The CDR3 contains 14 residues. The junction had 8 bases not matched to a gene; V was cut back by 6 bases and J by 5 bases. The CDR3 DNA reads as TGTGCCAGCAGCCAAGGACTAGCTCCTGAGACCCAGTACTTC. It encodes CASSQGLAPETQYF.

In its sample, this clonotype was seen a few times. This rearrangement joins TRBV24-1 to TRBJ2-5; 7 bases are shared with TRBD2. The J call may be mistaken, given a closer DNA end match to TRBJ2-1. In germline, CDR1 is KGHDR, CDR2 SFDVKD. CDR3 length: 14 residues. In DNA form, the CDR3 reads TGTGCCACCAGTGAGACTAGCAACTACAATGAGCAGTTCTTC. It specifies CATSETSNYNEQFF.

The rearrangement uses TRBV2 and TRBJ2-1, with 9 bases matching TRBD2. This CDR3 comprises 15 residues. Germline V lookup: CDR1 SNHLY, CDR2 FYNNEI. Trimming took 4 bases from V and 2 from J; bases not matched to a gene: 3. The CDR3 loop is CASSGTSATYNEQFF. For the CDR3, the DNA is TGTGCCAGCAGTGGGACTAGCGCCACCTACAATGAGCAGTTCTTC.

This clonotype was seen a handful of times. The chain recombines TRBV7-2 with TRBJ1-6; D perhaps matches TRBD1 (5 bases). The germline gives CDR1 SGHTA, CDR2 FQGNSA. CDR3 length: 14 residues. V lost 4 bases and J lost 8, with 12 bases in between. The CDR3 region is CASSSVGGDSPLHF. CDR3 sequence (DNA): TGTGCCAGCAGCTCGGTGGGGGGGGATTCACCCCTCCACTTT.

The table lists this clonotype with a few counts. The chain carries TRBV4-1 and TRBJ1-2; no definite D call. The CDR3 length is 14 residues. Trimming left V 0 bases short and J 7 bases short, with 12 bases between. Germline-derived CDR1 and CDR2 are MGHRA and YSYEKL. CDR3 coding DNA: TGCGCCAGCAGCCAAGATTGGGGAACCGGTGGCTACACCTTC. This codes for CASSQDWGTGGYTF.

This clonotype was seen once. One junction end does not reproduce the germline sequence, and a read error may be involved. The chain employs TRBV19 and TRBJ2-6; weak D call: TRBD1 (5 bases). Germline CDR1 and CDR2: LNHDA and SQIVND (reference sequence). This CDR3 contains 14 residues. CDR3 DNA: TGTGCCAGTAGGGCTATTTCTGGGGCCAACGTCCTGGCTTTC. Its translation is CASRAISGANVLAF.

In this sample, this clonotype turned up many times. This chain links TRBV13 with TRBJ2-5; 8 bases map to TRBD2. Germline CDR1 and CDR2: PRHDT and FYEKMQ (reference sequence). Trimming took 6 bases from V and 2 from J; bases not matched to a gene: 8. The CDR3 sequence is 15 residues long. The CDR3 protein is CASRLRGGFQETQYF. The CDR3 bases are TGTGCCAGCAGGCTACGGGGGGGATTTCAAGAGACCCAGTACTTC.

This sequence joins TRBV2 and TRBJ2-7; TRBD2 matches at 8 bases. The ends lost 3 bases at V and 5 bases at J; junction bases unmatched: 6. The CDR3 consists of 14 residues. Germline CDR1 is SNHLY and CDR2 is FYNNEI. The DNA for the CDR3 is TGTGCCAGCAGTGACAGCGGGAGCAGGAACGAGCAGTACTTC. Amino acids: CASSDSGSRNEQYF.